The rows below give T cell receptor beta chains drawn from one sample of a study of neurological immune-mediated disorders. TCRdb reprocessed the 5' RACE reads via MiXCR and lists one record per CDR3 protein. The sample lists around 41,000 distinct CDR3 sequences; about 14% were seen once. Sequencing was done on a sample of CD4+ T cells from blood. The receptor source for this set is a woman aged 60-70 years with HTLV-1-associated myelopathy (HAM/TSP). Both conserved end residues are part of each CDR3. The order of the fields is J gene, D gene, V gene, clone size, CDR3 DNA, CDR3 protein. D genes are given only for firm matches. Size values are once, few and many counts, or a class for expanded clones, and some rows have none.

j_gene: TRBJ2-3
d_gene: TRBD2
v_gene: TRBV20-1
abundance: many
CDR3nt: TGCAGTGCTACCCGAGGACTAGCGGGGGGTGGCCTCCGCACAGATACGCAGTATTTT
CDR3aa: CSATRGLAGGGLRTDTQYF

j_gene: TRBJ1-1
d_gene: NA
v_gene: TRBV5-6
abundance: many
CDR3nt: TGTGCCAGCAGCTTGGGACTGACGCGGATATACACTGAAGCTTTCTTT
CDR3aa: CASSLGLTRIYTEAFF

j_gene: TRBJ1-5
d_gene: NA
v_gene: TRBV5-1
abundance: many
CDR3nt: TGCGCCAGCAGCTTAGGCCATAGCAATCAGCCCCAGCATTTT
CDR3aa: CASSLGHSNQPQHF

j_gene: TRBJ2-5
d_gene: TRBD2
v_gene: TRBV20-1
abundance: many
CDR3nt: TGCAGTGCTAGGATTCCGGGACTAGCGGGGGGCGTCCAAGAGACCCAGTACTTC
CDR3aa: CSARIPGLAGGVQETQYF

j_gene: TRBJ1-6
d_gene: TRBD1
v_gene: TRBV12-3/TRBV12-4
abundance: many
CDR3nt: TGTGCCAGCAGTCGGGGACAGGCGGAAAGTTCACCCCTCCACTTT
CDR3aa: CASSRGQAESSPLHF

j_gene: TRBJ2-2
d_gene: NA
v_gene: TRBV4-1
abundance: many
CDR3nt: TGCGCCAGCAGCCAATGGGGGACGGGAACCGGGGAGCTGTTTTTT
CDR3aa: CASSQWGTGTGELFF

j_gene: TRBJ2-7
d_gene: NA
v_gene: TRBV20-1
abundance: NA
CDR3nt: TGTATTGCTAGAAGCGAGAGGGGTACCTACGATCAGTACTTC
CDR3aa: CIARSERGTYDQYF

j_gene: TRBJ2-2
d_gene: NA
v_gene: TRBV6-2/TRBV6-3
abundance: many
CDR3nt: TGTGCCAGCACCCGCTGGGACTCTGGCGTTCGGGAGCTGTTTTTT
CDR3aa: CASTRWDSGVRELFF

j_gene: TRBJ2-7
d_gene: NA
v_gene: TRBV12-3/TRBV12-4
abundance: many
CDR3nt: TGTGCCAGCGGACAGTGGGTTTCCTACGAGCAGTACTTC
CDR3aa: CASGQWVSYEQYF

j_gene: TRBJ2-1
d_gene: NA
v_gene: TRBV6-2/TRBV6-3
abundance: many
CDR3nt: TGTGCCAGCAGTTACGAGGGAAGCTCCTACAATGAGCAGTTCTTC
CDR3aa: CASSYEGSSYNEQFF

j_gene: TRBJ1-1
d_gene: NA
v_gene: TRBV5-1
abundance: many
CDR3nt: TGCGCCAGCAGCCCGGACCCCCCGGGGACGACTGAAGCTTTCTTT
CDR3aa: CASSPDPPGTTEAFF

j_gene: TRBJ1-5
d_gene: NA
v_gene: TRBV5-6
abundance: many
CDR3nt: TGTGCCAGCAGCTTATACGGGATTGGCAATCAGCCCCAGCATTTT
CDR3aa: CASSLYGIGNQPQHF

j_gene: TRBJ1-1
d_gene: NA
v_gene: TRBV7-2
abundance: many
CDR3nt: TGTGCCAGCAGCTTAGGCACGAACACTGAAGCTTTCTTT
CDR3aa: CASSLGTNTEAFF

j_gene: TRBJ1-2
d_gene: TRBD1
v_gene: TRBV5-6
abundance: many
CDR3nt: TGTGCCAGCAGCTATGGACAGGCCCCTTTCTATGGCTACACCTTC
CDR3aa: CASSYGQAPFYGYTF

j_gene: TRBJ2-1
d_gene: NA
v_gene: TRBV12-3/TRBV12-4
abundance: many
CDR3nt: TGTGCCAGCAGTTTAGGCCGAGGAAGTGAGCAGTTCTTC
CDR3aa: CASSLGRGSEQFF

j_gene: TRBJ2-1
d_gene: NA
v_gene: TRBV3-1
abundance: many
CDR3nt: TGTGCCAGCACCGCGGGGACAGTCGGTTACAATGAGCAGTTCTTC
CDR3aa: CASTAGTVGYNEQFF

j_gene: TRBJ2-1
d_gene: TRBD1
v_gene: TRBV5-5
abundance: many
CDR3nt: TGTGCCAGCAGGCACGTGTCGGGGCGGGACAGGGCTTTAAGCTCCTACAATGAGCAGTTCTTC
CDR3aa: CASRHVSGRDRALSSYNEQFF

j_gene: TRBJ2-3
d_gene: TRBD2
v_gene: TRBV3-1
abundance: many
CDR3nt: TGTGCCAGCAGCCAGCCTAGCGGGGGGTCAGATACGCAGTATTTT
CDR3aa: CASSQPSGGSDTQYF

j_gene: TRBJ1-1
d_gene: TRBD1
v_gene: TRBV5-1
abundance: many
CDR3nt: TGCGCCAGCAGCTTGGGGGCAGGGGGCCTGGGCACTGAAGCTTTCTTT
CDR3aa: CASSLGAGGLGTEAFF

j_gene: TRBJ2-7
d_gene: TRBD2
v_gene: TRBV20-1
abundance: many
CDR3nt: TGCAGCGGAACCGGGACTACCCCCTCCTACGAGCAGTACTTC
CDR3aa: CSGTGTTPSYEQYF

j_gene: TRBJ2-1
d_gene: NA
v_gene: TRBV7-6
abundance: many
CDR3nt: TGTGCCAGCAGCTTAGGAGGCCCAGTTGGCAATGAGCAGTTCTTC
CDR3aa: CASSLGGPVGNEQFF